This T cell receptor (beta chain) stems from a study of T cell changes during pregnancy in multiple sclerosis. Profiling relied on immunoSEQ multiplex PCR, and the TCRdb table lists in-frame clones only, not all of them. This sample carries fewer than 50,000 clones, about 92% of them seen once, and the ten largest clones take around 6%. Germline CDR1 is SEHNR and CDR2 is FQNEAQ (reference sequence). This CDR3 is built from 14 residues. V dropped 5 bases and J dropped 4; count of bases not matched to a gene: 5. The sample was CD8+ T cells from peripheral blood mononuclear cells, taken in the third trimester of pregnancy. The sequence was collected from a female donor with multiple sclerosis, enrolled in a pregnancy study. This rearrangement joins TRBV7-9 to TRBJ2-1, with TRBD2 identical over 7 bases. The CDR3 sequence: CASSPGLLYNEQFF. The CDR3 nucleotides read TGTGCCAGCAGCCCGGGACTACTATACAATGAGCAGTTCTTC. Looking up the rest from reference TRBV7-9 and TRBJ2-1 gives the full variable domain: DTGVSQNPRHKITKRGQNVTFRCDPISEHNRLYWYRQTLGQGPEFLTYFQNEAQLEKSRLLSDRFSAERPKGSFSTLEIQRTEQGDSAMYLCASSPGLLYNEQFFGPGTRLTVL.